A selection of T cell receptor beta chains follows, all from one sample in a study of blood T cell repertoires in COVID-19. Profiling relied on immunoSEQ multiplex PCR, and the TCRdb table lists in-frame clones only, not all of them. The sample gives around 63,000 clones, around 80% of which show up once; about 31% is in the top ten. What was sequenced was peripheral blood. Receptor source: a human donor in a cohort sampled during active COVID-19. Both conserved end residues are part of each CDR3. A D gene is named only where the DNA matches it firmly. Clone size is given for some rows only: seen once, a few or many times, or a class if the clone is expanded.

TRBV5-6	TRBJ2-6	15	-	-	CASSLRVSGANVLTF	TGTGCCAGCAGCCTTCGGGTCTCTGGGGCCAACGTCCTGACTTTC
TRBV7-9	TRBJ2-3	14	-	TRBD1	CASSPQGAGDTQYF	TGTGCCAGCAGCCCACAGGGGGCCGGAGATACGCAGTATTTT
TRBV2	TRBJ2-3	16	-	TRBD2	CASSVGGSGGTDTQYF	TGTGCCAGCAGTGTGGGCGGGAGTGGTGGCACAGATACGCAGTATTTT
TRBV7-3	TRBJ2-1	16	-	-	CASSLKSLGDYNEQFF	TGTGCCAGCAGCTTAAAGAGTTTAGGGGATTACAATGAGCAGTTCTTC
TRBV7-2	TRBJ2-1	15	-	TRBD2	CASSSGLAGVNEQFF	TGTGCCAGCAGCTCGGGACTAGCGGGAGTCAATGAGCAGTTCTTC
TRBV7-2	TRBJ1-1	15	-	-	CASSFRRSLNTEAFF	TGTGCCAGCAGCTTCAGGAGGAGTTTGAACACTGAAGCTTTCTTT
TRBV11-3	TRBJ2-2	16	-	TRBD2	CASSWGLAGDAGELFF	TGTGCCAGCAGCTGGGGACTAGCGGGAGATGCCGGGGAGCTGTTTTTT
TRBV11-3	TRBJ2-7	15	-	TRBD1	CASSRRQGHSYEQYF	TGTGCCAGCAGCCGCAGACAGGGACATTCCTACGAGCAGTACTTC
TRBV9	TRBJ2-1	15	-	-	CASSGQRSSYNEQFF	TGTGCCAGCAGCGGGCAGCGGAGCTCCTACAATGAGCAGTTCTTC
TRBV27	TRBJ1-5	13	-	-	CASSSPGIQPQHF	TGTGCCAGCAGTTCCCCCGGGATACAGCCCCAGCATTTT
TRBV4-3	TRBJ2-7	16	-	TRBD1	CASSQVWAGGWYEQYF	TGCGCCAGCAGCCAAGTTTGGGCAGGGGGCTGGTACGAGCAGTACTTC
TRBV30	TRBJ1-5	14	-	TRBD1	CAWSLTGTHQPQHF	TGTGCCTGGAGCCTGACAGGGACTCATCAGCCCCAGCATTTT
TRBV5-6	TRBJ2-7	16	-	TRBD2	CASQLASGSGIDEQYF	TGTGCCAGCCAGCTGGCGTCGGGTAGCGGGATTGACGAGCAGTACTTC
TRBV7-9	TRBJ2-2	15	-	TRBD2	CASSFGREYTGELFF	TGTGCCAGCAGCTTTGGGCGGGAGTATACCGGGGAGCTGTTTTTT
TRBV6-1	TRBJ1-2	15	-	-	CASSESAGYNYGYTF	TGTGCCAGCAGTGAGTCGGCAGGGTACAACTATGGCTACACCTTC
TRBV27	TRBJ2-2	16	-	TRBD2	CASKREGYLNTGELFF	TGTGCCAGCAAAAGGGAGGGCTATTTGAACACCGGGGAGCTGTTTTTT
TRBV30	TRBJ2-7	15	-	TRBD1	CAWSPIDRVMGEQYF	TGTGCCTGGAGTCCAATCGACAGGGTGATGGGCGAGCAGTACTTC
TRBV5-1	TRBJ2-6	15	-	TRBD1	CASSSTGVGANVLTF	TGCGCCAGCAGCTCTACAGGGGTTGGGGCCAACGTCCTGACTTTC
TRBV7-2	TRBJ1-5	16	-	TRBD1	CASSLRQGASNQPQHF	TGTGCCAGCAGCTTAAGGCAGGGGGCAAGCAATCAGCCCCAGCATTTT
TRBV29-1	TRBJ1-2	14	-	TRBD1	CSVVGTGVDYGYTF	TGCAGCGTTGTCGGAACAGGGGTGGACTATGGCTACACCTTC
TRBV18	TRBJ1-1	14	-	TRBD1	CASSPGQGQSEAFF	TGTGCCAGCTCACCGGGACAGGGGCAGTCTGAAGCTTTCTTT
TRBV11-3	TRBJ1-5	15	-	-	CASSLKRDSNQPQHF	TGTGCCAGCAGCCTGAAGAGGGATAGCAATCAGCCCCAGCATTTT
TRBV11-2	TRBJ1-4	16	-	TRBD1	CASSREGTGASEKLFF	TGTGCCAGCAGCCGAGAAGGGACAGGGGCGAGTGAAAAACTGTTTTTT
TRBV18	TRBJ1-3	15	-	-	CASSPRKFSGNTIYF	TGTGCCAGCTCACCGCGGAAGTTCTCTGGAAACACCATATATTTT
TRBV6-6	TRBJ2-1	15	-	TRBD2	CASGPAGGVYNEQFF	TGTGCCAGCGGCCCAGCGGGAGGCGTCTACAATGAGCAGTTCTTC
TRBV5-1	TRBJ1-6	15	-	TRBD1	CASSLVRRGNSPLHF	TGCGCCAGCAGCTTGGTTCGCAGGGGGAATTCACCCCTCCACTTT
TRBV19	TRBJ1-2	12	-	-	CASSIGSGGYTF	TGTGCCAGTAGTATAGGAAGCGGCGGCTACACCTTC
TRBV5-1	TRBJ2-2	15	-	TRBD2	CASTRAGEGTGELFF	TGCGCCAGCACGCGAGCGGGAGAGGGCACCGGGGAGCTGTTTTTT
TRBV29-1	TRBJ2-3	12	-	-	CSVTASTDTQYF	TGCAGCGTGACTGCCAGCACAGATACGCAGTATTTT
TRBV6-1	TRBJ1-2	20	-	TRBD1	CASSEASHTSHDRENYGYTF	TGTGCCAGCAGTGAAGCGTCCCACACATCTCATGACAGGGAGAACTATGGCTACACCTTC
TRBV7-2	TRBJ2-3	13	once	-	CASSFPNTDTQYF	TGTGCCAGCAGCTTTCCCAACACAGATACGCAGTATTTT
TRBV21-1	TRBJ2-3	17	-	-	CASSKGGGRFGTDTQYF	TGTGCCAGCAGCAAAGGCGGGGGGCGATTTGGCACAGATACGCAGTATTTT
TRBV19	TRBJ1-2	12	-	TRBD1	CATSDRSYGYTF	TGTGCCACCTCGGACAGGTCCTATGGCTACACCTTC
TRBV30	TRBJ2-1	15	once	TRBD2	CAWIPPSGIYNEQFF	TGTGCCTGGATCCCCCCTAGCGGGATCTACAATGAGCAGTTCTTC
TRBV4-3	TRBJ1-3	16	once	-	CASSQDRGGSGNTIYF	TGCGCCAGCAGCCAAGATCGCGGAGGCTCTGGAAACACCATATATTTT
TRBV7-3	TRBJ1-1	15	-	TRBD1	CASSYREGAGAEAFF	TGTGCCAGCAGCTATCGGGAGGGGGCAGGGGCTGAAGCTTTCTTT
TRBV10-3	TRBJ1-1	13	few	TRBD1	CAITGQGDTEAFF	TGTGCCATCACTGGACAGGGAGACACTGAAGCTTTCTTT
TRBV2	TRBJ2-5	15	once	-	CASRRQGLTQETQYF	TGTGCCAGCAGAAGGCAGGGGTTAACCCAAGAGACCCAGTACTTC
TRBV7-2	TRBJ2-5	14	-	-	CASSFRQQQETQYF	TGTGCCAGCAGCTTCAGACAACAGCAAGAGACCCAGTACTTC